The TCR beta chain described here comes from a study of blood T cell repertoires in COVID-19. The overall study: COVID-19 samples from acute and convalescent phases originated in the United States, Italy and Spain. Sample material is recorded as cDNA or gDNA derived from T cells, B-cell-depleted T cells, or PBMCs.

Original analysis: Estimated nucleated cell counts came from reference gene primer amplification. The table came from immunoSEQ multiplex PCR; TCRdb's copy has only in-frame clones and leaves some out. V, J and clone size reflect that table, while D and trimming were determined from the DNA. The sample lists about 140,000 clones; approximately 88% were seen once. Germline CDR1 is ENHRY and CDR2 is SYGVKD. The CDR3 sequence is 12 residues long. The ends were cut back, 5 bases at V and 4 bases at J, with 9 bases in the middle. This TCR derives from a man in his 60s with active or convalescent COVID-19. The material sequenced was peripheral blood. The rearrangement links TRBV10-3 to TRBJ2-7; a weak D match, TRBD2 (6 bases). Here the CDR3 reads CAISSGLYEQYF. The CDR3, as DNA: TGTGCCATCAGTTCGGGACTTTACGAGCAGTACTTC.